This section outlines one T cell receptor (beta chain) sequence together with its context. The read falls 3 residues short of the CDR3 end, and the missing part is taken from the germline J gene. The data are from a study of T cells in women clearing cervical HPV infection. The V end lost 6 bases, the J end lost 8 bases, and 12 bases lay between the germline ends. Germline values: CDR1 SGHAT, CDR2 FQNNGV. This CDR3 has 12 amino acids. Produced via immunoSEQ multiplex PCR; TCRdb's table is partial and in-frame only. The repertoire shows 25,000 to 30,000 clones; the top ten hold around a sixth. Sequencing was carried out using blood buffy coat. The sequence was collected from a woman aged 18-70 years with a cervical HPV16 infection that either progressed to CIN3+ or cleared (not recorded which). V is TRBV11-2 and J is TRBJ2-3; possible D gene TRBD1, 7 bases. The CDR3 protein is CASRMEGATQYF. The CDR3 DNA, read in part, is TGTGCCAGCAGAATGGAGGGGGCTACG.